This T cell receptor (beta chain) was identified during a study of T cell repertoires in cytomegalovirus infection. Study in general: Shared public TCR beta signatures pointed to both CMV infection and a matching HLA type. General observations from the study: Carriers of CMV and the relevant HLA type were discriminated by public TCR beta frequency. CMV-specific TCR beta clonotypes restricted by HLA-C were the ones dominating the ex vivo response.

A few counts support this clonotype. Antigen specificity is unknown. This may be a read error: a much more frequent sequence differs by one nucleotide. Germline CDR1 reads PRHDT; CDR2 reads FYEKMQ (reference sequence). The CDR3 contains 11 residues. V lost 3 bases and J 6 bases, leaving 4 bases between the germline ends. TCRdb reanalysed the reads using MiXCR and keeps one entry per CDR3 protein. The table records fewer than 550,000 distinct CDR3 sequences, about 15% of them present only once. This receptor was obtained from a human donor in good health (CMV status not recorded). Some clones in this sample may be carry-over from other donors' samples. The V gene is TRBV13, the J gene TRBJ2-3; no clear D gene. The source material was CD8+ T cells from PBMCs. The CDR3 region is CASSFEDTQYF. CDR3 nucleotides: TGTGCCAGCAGCTTTGAGGATACGCAGTATTTT.